This entry concerns a single T cell receptor (beta chain). This clonotype has just a few counts. Its specific antigen is unknown. No base qualities exist here, and no much larger clone lies one base off it. Libraries were prepared through multiplex PCR. The sequencer listed for this sample is Illumina HiSeq 4000. To build TCR beta libraries, CDR3 regions were amplified by Arm-PCR using iRepertoire HTBI primers. PCR products were gel purified before sequencing. Processing in the source paper ran as follows. A total of 62 TRBV and 14 TRBJ segments were identified across samples and were used for gene usage analysis of CDR3 amino acid clonotypes. COPE and FqMerger were used to merge filtered high-quality paired reads into contigs. Contigs were aligned with BLAST to IMGT TRBV, TRBD and TRBJ reference genes, and CDR3 was defined per IMGT. Highly expanded clones were defined as clonotypes with a frequency above 0.1%. Shannon entropy served as the measure of repertoire diversity, while the Gini coefficient captured V-J evenness. A clonotype was considered public if more than one individual shared it. TCRdb itself trimmed the public reads at Q25 with fastp, ran MiXCR and retained productive beta chains. Rows merge per CDR3 protein into single entries with the most common DNA and genes. It is TCRdb's table, rather than the study itself, that gives the V and J calls and clone size. This sample gives around 450,000 distinct CDR3 sequences in total; under 15% of them show up just once. The biggest ten clones account for approximately 16% of the sample.

The sample comes from a study of regulatory T cells in long-lasting Graves disease (dated by TCRdb to 2020 to 2022). Broadly, across the study: Newly diagnosed Graves' disease patients had taken antithyroid drugs for less than 3 months. This study used TCR sequencing and RNA sequencing of peripheral blood to compare persistent Graves' disease patients against newly diagnosed Graves' disease patients. The study was registered as a clinical trial and conducted in China. A total of 33 samples were covered by TCR sequencing, comprising some 13 persistent and approximately 20 newly diagnosed Graves' disease patients.

The research as a whole found: Sequencing and analysis were restricted to the TCR beta chain. Persistent disease showed preferential use of TRBV28, TRBJ1-2 and TRBJ2-5, whereas newly diagnosed disease favored TRBV20-1 and TRBJ2-1. Persistent Graves' disease patients showed lower TCR Shannon entropy and fewer highly expanded clones than newly diagnosed patients, suggesting clonal expansion. The study examined only peripheral blood because the primary lesion, thyroid tissue, could not be accessed. A larger number of public clonotypes was shared among persistent patients (over 2,500) than among newly diagnosed patients (around 970). The small sample size was acknowledged by the authors as a limitation that may reduce accuracy.

V and J are truncated by 6 bases and 5 bases respectively, leaving an intervening sequence of 17 bases. The CDR3 starts with the cysteine, ends with the phenylalanine, and has 14 residues. The only DNA kept is the CDR3, 42 bases in frame from the first base. Sequences MNHNS (CDR1) and SASEGT (CDR2) are obtained from the germline V gene. The time point tag for this specimen amounts to: newly diagnosed GD, antithyroid drugs for less than 3 months. For both TCR sequencing and RNA sequencing, RNA was extracted from PBMCs in TRIzol. Graves' disease was diagnosed according to American Thyroid Association guidelines. Recruitment of patients was carried out at an endocrinology department in Xi'an, China. Each patient gave approximately 10 milliliters of peripheral blood, collected in an EDTA anticoagulant tube. Ficoll Paque Plus density gradient separation was used to isolate PBMCs, and no additional T cell sorting was done. RNA quality was checked with an Agilent 2100 Bioanalyzer and agarose gel, and concentration with a NanoDrop 2000.

Another study also made use of these data, one on T cells in Graves' hyperthyroidism and ophthalmopathy. Reported in the second study: Graves' hyperthyroidism was defined as stable when no progression to ophthalmopathy occurred over 18 months of follow-up. Hyperthyroidism patients were newly diagnosed, had a disease duration of under 2 months, and were aged 18 to 65 years. Exclusion was applied to patients with uncontrolled infections, other autoimmune diseases, pregnancy or lactation. Clinical symptoms, serum thyroxine and TRAb, thyroid ultrasound, and orbital computed tomography formed the basis for the diagnoses. A first-round RT-PCR of the TCR CDR3 used the HTBI primer set with the Qiagen OneStep RT-PCR kit. Blood samples also contained most of the expanded thyroid clonotypes (frequency above 0.001), which suggests that blood repertoires may reflect thyroid immune responses. In cross-validation, a model built on a 13 V-J signature told ophthalmopathy apart from stable hyperthyroidism with less than 90% sensitivity and around 83% specificity, and in testing the same model reached 80%/75%. In validation, progression to ophthalmopathy was predicted by the model with 70.59% sensitivity and 72.22% specificity, a median of about 6.4 months before onset. To identify distinguishing TCR V-J signatures, a discovery cohort of 90 to 100 patients was used, comprising some 43 with Graves' ophthalmopathy and roughly 60 with stable Graves' hyperthyroidism. Whether ophthalmopathy could be predicted prospectively was tested in an independent validation cohort made up of roughly 19 hyperthyroidism patients plus 17 patients who later progressed to ophthalmopathy. For training and testing, the 110 or so patients in the discovery cohort were randomly divided in a 7:3 ratio. In more than 5 Graves' hyperthyroidism patients, the study also compared T-cell repertoires from thyroid tissue with T-cell repertoires from blood. Once sampling was done, hyperthyroidism patients were given methimazole at a starting dose of 30 mg daily, whereas ophthalmopathy patients were given high-dose intravenous methylprednisolone. A second multiplex PCR round built the libraries, followed by size selection and purification. The libraries were sequenced on an Illumina HiSeq2000 using paired-end 100 bp reads. SOAPnuke was used to process the raw data, with reads discarded if the reads contained adapters or uncalled bases, had a mean Phred below 15, or lacked an exact constant-primer or identifier match. High-quality paired reads were merged using COPE v1.2.5, and each unique nucleotide sequence was defined as a clonotype. MiTCR v1.1 was used to align clonotypes to the IMGT TRBV, TRBD and TRBJ reference segments. The analysis was restricted to V-J combinations with a frequency above 0.0001, which together covered 99.2% of the repertoires. A TCS score was defined as the ratio of F50 (clonal expansion) to E x V (chaos), with BLOSUM62-based TCRdist applied between CDR3 peptides within each V-J. Welch's t-statistics and random forest reduced just over 500 V-J features to 13, which were used in a naive Bayes classifier (R e1071). Sample size was not statistically predetermined, and blinding of investigators to group allocation was not performed. According to the paper, TCR Vbeta CDR3 sequencing was carried out on 135 peripheral blood samples, which came from fewer than 50 ophthalmopathy, around 74 hyperthyroidism and approximately 17 progressor patients.

Rearrangement joined TRBV6-1 to TRBJ2-7; the D region possibly corresponds to TRBD1 (6 bases align). The TCR comes from a woman in her thirties with Graves disease. Donor details come from another sample of the same person, matched by shared clones. Sequenced material: peripheral blood mononuclear cells (PBMCs), taken at new diagnosis, from a patient treated with antithyroid drugs. CDR3 loop: CASRYSFTGNEQYF. The DNA sequence reads TGTGCCAGCAGATATTCCTTTACAGGGAACGAGCAGTACTTC.